Sequencing of this T cell receptor (beta chain) was carried out in a study of CD8 T cells in ankylosing spondylitis. Study-level findings and limits: Researchers report that disease-linked clones proved CD8+ and relatively rare in peripheral blood. From matched ankylosing spondylitis synovial fluid, disease-linked clones were reportedly recovered at significantly enriched levels. A TCR beta motif of several highly homologous variants appeared characteristic of ankylosing spondylitis blood. Both synovial fluid and blood in reactive arthritis had previously been reported to carry some motif variants.

Quantitative 5'-RACE with molecular barcodes produced the TCR beta libraries. TCRdb analysed the 5' RACE reads with MiXCR anew, one entry per CDR3 protein. This table has around 450,000 distinct CDR3 sequences, 25% to 30% appearing once. For this clonotype: Its target is unknown.

With V trimmed by 8 bases and J by 3 bases, 9 bases remained unmatched. Germline V CDR1 and CDR2: LGHNA, YNFKEQ. The CDR3 spans 15 residues. The TCR comes from a male donor with ankylosing spondylitis. The rearrangement joins TRBV4-2 to TRBJ2-3; 9 positions agree with TRBD2. The material sequenced was blood, either unsorted or a sorted T cell fraction (not recorded which). The CDR3 reads CASGTSGQSTDTQYF. The CDR3 DNA reads TGTGCCAGCGGAACTAGCGGGCAATCAACAGATACGCAGTATTTT.